A selection of T cell receptor beta chains follows, all from one sample in a study of cytomegalovirus exposure and HLA in healthy donors. Libraries were prepared by immunoSEQ multiplex PCR; TCRdb keeps only in-frame clonotypes and omits some of them. Of fewer than 250,000 clones in the sample, more than 75% were seen once. Sequencing used PBMCs. These receptors were obtained from a woman between 18 and 29 years old in good health and CMV-seronegative. CDR3s include the opening cysteine and the closing phenylalanine or tryptophan. The order of the fields is CDR3 DNA, CDR3 protein, V gene, J gene, clone size, D gene. A D gene is named only where the DNA matches it firmly. For some rows the clone size is stated as once, few or many, or as a class when expanded; others skip it.

cdr3_nt: TGCGCCAGCAGCCAGAGGAGTCCGGGACAGGGCTCCGAGCAGTACTTC
cdr3_aa: CASSQRSPGQGSEQYF
v_call: TRBV4-1
j_call: TRBJ2-7
clone_size: -
d_call: TRBD1

cdr3_nt: TGTGCCAGCTCACCAACGAGGACAGGGGACAATGAGCAGTTCTTC
cdr3_aa: CASSPTRTGDNEQFF
v_call: TRBV18
j_call: TRBJ2-1
clone_size: -
d_call: TRBD1

cdr3_nt: TGTGCCAGCGGAGAGTACGAGCAGTACTTC
cdr3_aa: CASGEYEQYF
v_call: TRBV2
j_call: TRBJ2-7
clone_size: once
d_call: -

cdr3_nt: TGCAGCGGCACGGGGGCAGGGGGCTACAATGAGCAGTTCTTC
cdr3_aa: CSGTGAGGYNEQFF
v_call: TRBV29-1
j_call: TRBJ2-1
clone_size: -
d_call: -

cdr3_nt: TGTGCCAGCAGCCCAGGGACAGGAGCGAATCAGCCCCAGCATTTT
cdr3_aa: CASSPGTGANQPQHF
v_call: TRBV5-4
j_call: TRBJ1-5
clone_size: -
d_call: TRBD1

cdr3_nt: TGCGCCAGCAGCAAACGTTCCGGGACAGGGGGCGTGAGCATTCAGTACTTC
cdr3_aa: CASSKRSGTGGVSIQYF
v_call: TRBV5-1
j_call: TRBJ2-4
clone_size: once
d_call: TRBD1

cdr3_nt: TGTGCCAGCAGTGAATATAAGACAGGGAACACCGGGGAGCTGTTTTTT
cdr3_aa: CASSEYKTGNTGELFF
v_call: TRBV25-1
j_call: TRBJ2-2
clone_size: -
d_call: -

cdr3_nt: TGTGCCAGCAGCCAAAGGGACAGACCCTACGAGCAGTACTTC
cdr3_aa: CASSQRDRPYEQYF
v_call: TRBV7-9
j_call: TRBJ2-7
clone_size: -
d_call: TRBD1

cdr3_nt: TGTGCCAGCAGCCTCCTGGACAGGGGGATTGGAGACGAGCAGTACTTC
cdr3_aa: CASSLLDRGIGDEQYF
v_call: TRBV2
j_call: TRBJ2-7
clone_size: -
d_call: TRBD1

cdr3_nt: TGTGCCAGCAGCTACGTCCCGGGGGGGGGCTACACCTTC
cdr3_aa: CASSYVPGGGYTF
v_call: TRBV7-2
j_call: TRBJ1-2
clone_size: -
d_call: -

cdr3_nt: TGTGCCAGCAGCTTAGGCCGGTGGGAGGGTGGCACAGATACGCAGTATTTT
cdr3_aa: CASSLGRWEGGTDTQYF
v_call: TRBV13
j_call: TRBJ2-3
clone_size: -
d_call: TRBD2

cdr3_nt: TGCGCCAGCAGCTTAGGACAGGTATACAATGAGCAGTTCTTC
cdr3_aa: CASSLGQVYNEQFF
v_call: TRBV5-1
j_call: TRBJ2-1
clone_size: -
d_call: TRBD1

cdr3_nt: TGTGCCAGTAGTATCGACGTCAGCAGGGGATACTATGGCTACACCTTC
cdr3_aa: CASSIDVSRGYYGYTF
v_call: TRBV19
j_call: TRBJ1-2
clone_size: -
d_call: -

cdr3_nt: TGTGCCAGCACCCCACCCAGGGAGGGCCACTACGAGCAGTACTTC
cdr3_aa: CASTPPREGHYEQYF
v_call: TRBV27
j_call: TRBJ2-7
clone_size: once
d_call: TRBD2

cdr3_nt: TGTGCCAGCAGCTTGGCGTTAGCGGGGGGTCCTGTCTACGAGCAGTACTTC
cdr3_aa: CASSLALAGGPVYEQYF
v_call: TRBV5-5
j_call: TRBJ2-7
clone_size: -
d_call: TRBD2

cdr3_nt: TGTGCCAGTCGACAGGGGGAATTGGCTAATGAAAAACTGTTTTTT
cdr3_aa: CASRQGELANEKLFF
v_call: TRBV19
j_call: TRBJ1-4
clone_size: -
d_call: TRBD1

cdr3_nt: TGTGCCAGCAGCTCCCAGGGAGGGGCCGAGCAGTACTTC
cdr3_aa: CASSSQGGAEQYF
v_call: TRBV7-9
j_call: TRBJ2-7
clone_size: -
d_call: TRBD2

cdr3_nt: TGTGCCAGCAGCCAAGATGAGCGGAGCACAGATACGCAGTATTTT
cdr3_aa: CASSQDERSTDTQYF
v_call: TRBV4-2
j_call: TRBJ2-3
clone_size: -
d_call: -

cdr3_nt: TGCGCCAGCAGCTTGGGGACAGGAACCTACGAGCAGTACTTC
cdr3_aa: CASSLGTGTYEQYF
v_call: TRBV5-1
j_call: TRBJ2-7
clone_size: -
d_call: TRBD1

cdr3_nt: TGTGCCAGCAGCCACCACGGGGGGCGGATGAACACTGAAGCTTTCTTT
cdr3_aa: CASSHHGGRMNTEAFF
v_call: TRBV7-9
j_call: TRBJ1-1
clone_size: -
d_call: -

cdr3_nt: TGTGCCAGCAGCGGTAGCTCTGGGGCCAACGTCCTGACTTTC
cdr3_aa: CASSGSSGANVLTF
v_call: TRBV7-2
j_call: TRBJ2-6
clone_size: -
d_call: -

cdr3_nt: TGTGCCAGCAGCTTAGGGCCCCCCCTCGCGGGAGCCATTACAGATACGCAGTATTTT
cdr3_aa: CASSLGPPLAGAITDTQYF
v_call: TRBV7-2
j_call: TRBJ2-3
clone_size: -
d_call: TRBD2

cdr3_nt: TGTGCTAGTGGTTTGGTACAAGGGATATTACAGGATGGGCAGCCCCAGCATTTT
cdr3_aa: CASGLVQGILQDGQPQHF
v_call: TRBV12-5
j_call: TRBJ1-5
clone_size: -
d_call: -

cdr3_nt: TGTGCCAGTAGTGGTCCAGGGTCTATGAACACTGAAGCTTTCTTT
cdr3_aa: CASSGPGSMNTEAFF
v_call: TRBV19
j_call: TRBJ1-1
clone_size: -
d_call: -

cdr3_nt: TGTGCCAGCAAGAGTTCTAGGGGGAATCAGCCCCAGCATTTT
cdr3_aa: CASKSSRGNQPQHF
v_call: TRBV5-6
j_call: TRBJ1-5
clone_size: -
d_call: -

cdr3_nt: TGTGCCAGCAGTTGGGCGGAGGATTCCTACGAGCAGTACTTC
cdr3_aa: CASSWAEDSYEQYF
v_call: TRBV27
j_call: TRBJ2-7
clone_size: -
d_call: -

cdr3_nt: TGTGCCAGCAGTTTGTGGTCCGGGACCTACGAGCAGTACTTC
cdr3_aa: CASSLWSGTYEQYF
v_call: TRBV28
j_call: TRBJ2-7
clone_size: -
d_call: -

cdr3_nt: TGTGCCAGCAGTCTCGAAGCGGGGAACTATGGCTACACCTTC
cdr3_aa: CASSLEAGNYGYTF
v_call: TRBV6-4
j_call: TRBJ1-2
clone_size: -
d_call: -

cdr3_nt: TGTGCCAGTAGTTACCCACCGGGACTAGCGGGTGGTAGGGATACGCAGTATTTT
cdr3_aa: CASSYPPGLAGGRDTQYF
v_call: TRBV19
j_call: TRBJ2-3
clone_size: -
d_call: TRBD2

cdr3_nt: TGTGCCAGCAGCTCTTCGACAGGGGGCGGGTATGGCTACACCTTC
cdr3_aa: CASSSSTGGGYGYTF
v_call: TRBV7-9
j_call: TRBJ1-2
clone_size: -
d_call: TRBD1

cdr3_nt: TGTGCCATCAGAATTCTAGCGGGGTCGGGGGAGCTGTTTTTT
cdr3_aa: CAIRILAGSGELFF
v_call: TRBV10-3
j_call: TRBJ2-2
clone_size: -
d_call: TRBD2

cdr3_nt: TGTGCCAGCAGCCTCTCGACTGCTTCCTACGAGCAGTACTTC
cdr3_aa: CASSLSTASYEQYF
v_call: TRBV7-9
j_call: TRBJ2-7
clone_size: few
d_call: -

cdr3_nt: TGTGCCCGTCGGAACCGGGACACCTATGGCTACACCTTC
cdr3_aa: CARRNRDTYGYTF
v_call: TRBV30
j_call: TRBJ1-2
clone_size: -
d_call: -

cdr3_nt: TGTGCCAGCAGCTACACAACCACCGGGGAGCTGTTTTTT
cdr3_aa: CASSYTTTGELFF
v_call: TRBV11-3
j_call: TRBJ2-2
clone_size: -
d_call: -

cdr3_nt: TGTGCCAGCAGAGCTGACAGTTACACTGAAGCTTTCTTT
cdr3_aa: CASRADSYTEAFF
v_call: TRBV2
j_call: TRBJ1-1
clone_size: -
d_call: -

cdr3_nt: TGTGCCAGCAGCGAGCAGGGGGCGTCTGAAAAACTGTTTTTT
cdr3_aa: CASSEQGASEKLFF
v_call: TRBV9
j_call: TRBJ1-4
clone_size: -
d_call: TRBD1

cdr3_nt: TGCGCCAGCAGCTTGAAGGCGGGCACTGAAGCTTTCTTT
cdr3_aa: CASSLKAGTEAFF
v_call: TRBV5-1
j_call: TRBJ1-1
clone_size: -
d_call: -

cdr3_nt: TGTGCCAGCAGCTCTTTGGAGACCCTCACTGAAGCTTTCTTT
cdr3_aa: CASSSLETLTEAFF
v_call: TRBV7-8
j_call: TRBJ1-1
clone_size: -
d_call: -

cdr3_nt: TGTGCCAGCAGCTTAGATCAGGGCAGGGTGTCCATGAACACTGAAGCTTTCTTT
cdr3_aa: CASSLDQGRVSMNTEAFF
v_call: TRBV11-3
j_call: TRBJ1-1
clone_size: -
d_call: -

cdr3_nt: TGTGCCAGCAGCCCTGGGGCTAGCGGGGGGAACACAGATACGCAGTATTTT
cdr3_aa: CASSPGASGGNTDTQYF
v_call: TRBV5-4
j_call: TRBJ2-3
clone_size: -
d_call: TRBD2

cdr3_nt: TGTGCCAGCAGCCCTCGGACTAGCGGGAGCGGGAATGAGCAGTTCTTC
cdr3_aa: CASSPRTSGSGNEQFF
v_call: TRBV7-8
j_call: TRBJ2-1
clone_size: -
d_call: TRBD2

cdr3_nt: TGCGCCAGCAGCTTGGGTGGGACAGGGGTAAGGAGCAATGAGCAGTTCTTC
cdr3_aa: CASSLGGTGVRSNEQFF
v_call: TRBV5-1
j_call: TRBJ2-1
clone_size: -
d_call: TRBD1

cdr3_nt: TGTGCCAGCAGGATACAGGGAGGGAATCAGCCCCAGCATTTT
cdr3_aa: CASRIQGGNQPQHF
v_call: TRBV28
j_call: TRBJ1-5
clone_size: -
d_call: -

cdr3_nt: TGTGCCAGCAGCTTAGATCTGGGGACTAGGGGAATTGCCTACGAGCAGTACTTC
cdr3_aa: CASSLDLGTRGIAYEQYF
v_call: TRBV11-2
j_call: TRBJ2-7
clone_size: -
d_call: TRBD2

cdr3_nt: TGCGCCAGCAGCTTGGCCTTTGACAGTGGGGAGACCCAGTACTTC
cdr3_aa: CASSLAFDSGETQYF
v_call: TRBV5-1
j_call: TRBJ2-5
clone_size: -
d_call: -

cdr3_nt: TGTGCCAGCAGCCACCAGGGGACTAGCGGGAAATACGAGCAGTACTTC
cdr3_aa: CASSHQGTSGKYEQYF
v_call: TRBV4-2
j_call: TRBJ2-7
clone_size: -
d_call: TRBD2